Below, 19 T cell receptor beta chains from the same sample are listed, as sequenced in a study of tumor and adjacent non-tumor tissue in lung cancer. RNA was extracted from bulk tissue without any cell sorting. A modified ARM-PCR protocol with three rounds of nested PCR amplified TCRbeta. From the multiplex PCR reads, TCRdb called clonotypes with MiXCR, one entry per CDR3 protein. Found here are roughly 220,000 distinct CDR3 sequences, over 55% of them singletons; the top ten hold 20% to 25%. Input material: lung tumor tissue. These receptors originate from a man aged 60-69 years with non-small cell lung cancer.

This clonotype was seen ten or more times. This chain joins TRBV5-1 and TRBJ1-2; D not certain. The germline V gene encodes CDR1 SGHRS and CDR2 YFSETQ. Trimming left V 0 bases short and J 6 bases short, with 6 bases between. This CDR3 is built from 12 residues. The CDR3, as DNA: TGCGCCAGCAGCTTGGAGGGAAATGGCTACACCTTC. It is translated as CASSLEGNGYTF.

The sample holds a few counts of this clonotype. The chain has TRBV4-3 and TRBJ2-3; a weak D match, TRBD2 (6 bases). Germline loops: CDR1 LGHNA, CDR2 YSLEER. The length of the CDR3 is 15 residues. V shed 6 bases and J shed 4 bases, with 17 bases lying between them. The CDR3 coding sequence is TGCGCCAGCAGTCAGGGACTGGGGCAGTCAGATACGCAGTATTTT. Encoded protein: CASSQGLGQSDTQYF.

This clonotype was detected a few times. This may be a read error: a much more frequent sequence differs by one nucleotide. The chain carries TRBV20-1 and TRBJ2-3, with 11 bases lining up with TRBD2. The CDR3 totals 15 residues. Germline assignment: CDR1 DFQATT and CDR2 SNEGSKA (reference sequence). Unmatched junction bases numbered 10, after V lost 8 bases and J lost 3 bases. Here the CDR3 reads CSTTLLAGVTDTQYF. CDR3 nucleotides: TGCAGTACTACGTTACTAGCGGGAGTAACAGATACGCAGTATTTT.

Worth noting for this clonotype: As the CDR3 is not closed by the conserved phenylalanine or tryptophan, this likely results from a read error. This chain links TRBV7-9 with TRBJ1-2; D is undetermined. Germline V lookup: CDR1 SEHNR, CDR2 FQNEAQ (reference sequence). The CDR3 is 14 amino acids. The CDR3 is CASSSSSVDYDYTS. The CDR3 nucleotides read TGTGCCAGCAGCTCCTCGTCGGTGGACTATGACTACACCTCC.

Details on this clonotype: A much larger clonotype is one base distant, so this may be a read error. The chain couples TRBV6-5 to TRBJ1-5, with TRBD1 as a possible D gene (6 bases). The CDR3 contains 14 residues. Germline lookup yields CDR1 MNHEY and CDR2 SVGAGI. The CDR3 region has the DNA TGTGCCAGCAGTTATGGGGGGCTCAATCAGTCCCAGCATTTT. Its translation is CASSYGGLNQSQHF.

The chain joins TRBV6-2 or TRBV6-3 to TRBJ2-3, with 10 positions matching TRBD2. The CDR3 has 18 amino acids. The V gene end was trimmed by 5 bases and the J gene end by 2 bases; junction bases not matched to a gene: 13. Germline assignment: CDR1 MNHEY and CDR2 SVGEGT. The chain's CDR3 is CASSNDGLLAGLTDTQYF. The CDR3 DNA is TGTGCCAGCAGTAACGATGGATTACTAGCGGGGCTCACAGATACGCAGTATTTT.

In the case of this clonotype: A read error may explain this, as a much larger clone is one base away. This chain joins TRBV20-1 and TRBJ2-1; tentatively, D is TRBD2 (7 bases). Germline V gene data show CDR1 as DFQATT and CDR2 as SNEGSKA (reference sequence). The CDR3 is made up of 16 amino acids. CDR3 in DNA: TGCAGTGCTAGAGTCATCGCGGGGGCAACCTACAATGAGCAGATCTTC. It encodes CSARVIAGATYNEQIF.

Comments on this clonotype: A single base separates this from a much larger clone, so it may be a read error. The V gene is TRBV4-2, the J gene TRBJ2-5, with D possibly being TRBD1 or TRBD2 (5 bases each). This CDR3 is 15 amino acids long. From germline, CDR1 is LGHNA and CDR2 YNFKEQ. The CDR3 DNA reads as TGTGCCAGCAGCCAAGATTGGGGGAAAGAAGAGACCCTGTACTTC. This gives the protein CASSQDWGKEETLYF.

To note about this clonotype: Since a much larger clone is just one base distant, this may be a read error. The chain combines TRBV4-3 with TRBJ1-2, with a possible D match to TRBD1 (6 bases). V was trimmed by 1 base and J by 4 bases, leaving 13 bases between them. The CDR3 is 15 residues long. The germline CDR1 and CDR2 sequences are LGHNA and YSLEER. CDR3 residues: CASSQVFGQSYGYTF. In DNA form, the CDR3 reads TGCGCCAGCAGCCAAGTCTTTGGACAGAGCTATGGCTACACCTTC.

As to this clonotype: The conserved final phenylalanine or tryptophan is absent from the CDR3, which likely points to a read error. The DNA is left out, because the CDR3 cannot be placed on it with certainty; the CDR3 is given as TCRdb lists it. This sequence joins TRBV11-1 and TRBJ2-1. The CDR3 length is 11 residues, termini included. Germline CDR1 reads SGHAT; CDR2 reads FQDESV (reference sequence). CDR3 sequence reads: CASSLYAQQFS.

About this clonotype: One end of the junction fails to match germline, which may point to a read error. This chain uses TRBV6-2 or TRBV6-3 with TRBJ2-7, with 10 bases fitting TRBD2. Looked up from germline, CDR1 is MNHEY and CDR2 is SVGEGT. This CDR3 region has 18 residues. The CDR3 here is CTSSYSRLAGVRLFEQYF. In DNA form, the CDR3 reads TGTACCAGCAGTTACTCGAGGCTAGCGGGAGTGAGGCTCTTCGAGCAGTACTTC.

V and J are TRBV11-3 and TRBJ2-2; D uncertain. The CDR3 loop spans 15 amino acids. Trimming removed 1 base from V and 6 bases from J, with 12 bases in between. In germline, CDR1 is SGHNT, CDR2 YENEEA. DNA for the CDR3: TGTGCCAGCAGCTTAGGTCTTTCGGGCCCCGGGGAGCTGTTTTTT. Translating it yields CASSLGLSGPGELFF.

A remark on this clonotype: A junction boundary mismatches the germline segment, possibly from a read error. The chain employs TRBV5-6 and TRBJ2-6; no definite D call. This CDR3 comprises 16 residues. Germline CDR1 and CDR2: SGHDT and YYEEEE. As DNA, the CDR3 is TGTGCCAGCTGCTTCCTTTTGGTCTCTGGGGCCAACGTCCTGACTTTC. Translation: CASCFLLVSGANVLTF.

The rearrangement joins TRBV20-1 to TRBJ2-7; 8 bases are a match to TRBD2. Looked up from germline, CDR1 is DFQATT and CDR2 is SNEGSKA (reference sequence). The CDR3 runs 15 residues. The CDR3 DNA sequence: TGCACTGGTACAAGTCCGGGACTAGGGCGTTACGAGCAGTACTTC. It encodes CTGTSPGLGRYEQYF.

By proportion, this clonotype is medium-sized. CDR3 residues: CASSSDGYNEQFF. The DNA for the CDR3 is TGTGCCAGCAGTTCCGACGGATACAATGAGCAGTTCTTC. The chain uses TRBV11-3 and TRBJ2-1; D call uncertain. Germline V lookup: CDR1 SGHNT, CDR2 YENEEA. CDR3 length: 13 residues. V dropped 6 bases and J dropped 4 bases, with 10 bases sitting between them.

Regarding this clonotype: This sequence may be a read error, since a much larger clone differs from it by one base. CDR3 coding DNA: TGTGCCAGCAGCCCCCCCCGGATAGGGGGCGGTGAGCAGTTCTTC. Translating it yields CASSPPRIGGGEQFF. The genes are TRBV13 and TRBJ2-1; TRBD1 matches at 7 bases. V trimming: 5 bases; J trimming: 9 bases; junction bases outside the gene matches: 13. CDR1 PRHDT and CDR2 FYEKMQ come from the germline V gene (reference sequence). The CDR3 is made up of 15 amino acids. Combining the CDR3 with reference TRBV13 and TRBJ2-1 gives the whole variable domain AAGVIQSPRHLIKEKRETATLKCYPIPRHDTVYWYQQGPGQDPQFLISFYEKMQSDKGSIPDRFSAQQFSDYHSELNMSSLELGDSALYFCASSPPRIGGGEQFFGPGTRLTVL.

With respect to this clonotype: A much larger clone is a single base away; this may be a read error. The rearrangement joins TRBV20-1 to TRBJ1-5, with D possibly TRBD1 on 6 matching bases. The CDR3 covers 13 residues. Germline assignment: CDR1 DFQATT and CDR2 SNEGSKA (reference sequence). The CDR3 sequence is CGCQGNSNHPQHF. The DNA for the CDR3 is TGCGGATGTCAGGGGAATAGCAATCACCCCCAGCATTTT.

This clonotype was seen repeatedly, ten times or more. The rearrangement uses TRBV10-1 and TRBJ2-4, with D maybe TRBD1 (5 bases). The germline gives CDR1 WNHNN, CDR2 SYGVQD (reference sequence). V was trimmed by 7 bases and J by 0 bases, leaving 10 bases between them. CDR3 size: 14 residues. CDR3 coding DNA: TGCGCCAGCACCCCGACAGAAGCCAAAAACATTCAGTACTTC. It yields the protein CASTPTEAKNIQYF.

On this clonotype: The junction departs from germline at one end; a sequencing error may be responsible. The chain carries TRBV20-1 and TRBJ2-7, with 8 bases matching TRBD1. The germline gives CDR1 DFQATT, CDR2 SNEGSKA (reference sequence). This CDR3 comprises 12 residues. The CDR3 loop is CSAQDRVSEQYF. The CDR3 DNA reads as TGTAGTGCACAGGACAGGGTTAGCGAGCAGTACTTC.